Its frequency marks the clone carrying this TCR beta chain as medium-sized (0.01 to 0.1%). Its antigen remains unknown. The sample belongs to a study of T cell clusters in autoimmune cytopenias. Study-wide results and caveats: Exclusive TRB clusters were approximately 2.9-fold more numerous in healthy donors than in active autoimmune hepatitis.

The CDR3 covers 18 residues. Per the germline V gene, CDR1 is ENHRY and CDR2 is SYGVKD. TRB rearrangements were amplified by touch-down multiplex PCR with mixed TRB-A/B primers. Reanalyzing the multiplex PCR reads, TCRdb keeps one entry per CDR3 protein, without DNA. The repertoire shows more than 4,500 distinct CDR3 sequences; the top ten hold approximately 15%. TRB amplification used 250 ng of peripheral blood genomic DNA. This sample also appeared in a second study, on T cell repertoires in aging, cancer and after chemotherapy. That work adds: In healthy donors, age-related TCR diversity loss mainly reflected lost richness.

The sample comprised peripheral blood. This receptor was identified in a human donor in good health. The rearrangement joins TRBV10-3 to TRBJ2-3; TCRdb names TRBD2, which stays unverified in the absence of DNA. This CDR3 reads CAISGRLAGETGTDTQYF.